The 31 T cell receptor beta chains given below trace back to one sample, sequenced in a study of graft-versus-host responses after intestinal transplantation. Measured with immunoSEQ multiplex PCR; TCRdb has only the in-frame clones, and not every one. The repertoire includes 70,000 to 95,000 clones, around 93% of them detected once, and about 1% sits in the top ten. What these receptors recognize is not known. Material: unstimulated CD8+ T cells sorted from spleen or lymph node cells, obtained before transplant. These receptors all come from a human donor who was the organ donor for an intestinal transplant.

The chain links TRBV4-3 to TRBJ2-2; D might be TRBD1 (6 bases). Germline-derived CDR1 and CDR2 are LGHNA and YSLEER. Trimming took off 1 base at V and 0 bases at J, with 9 bases between the two ends. The CDR3 runs to 16 residues. The CDR3 reads CASSQGQAPNTGELFF. The CDR3 bases are TGCGCCAGCAGCCAAGGACAGGCCCCGAACACCGGGGAGCTGTTTTTT.

The rearrangement joins TRBV19 to TRBJ1-1; TRBD1 matches at 7 bases. Per germline, CDR1 LNHDA and CDR2 SQIVND (reference sequence). The CDR3 is 15 residues long. V shed 6 bases, J shed 2 bases, and the junction held 9 bases outside the gene matches. The CDR3 DNA reads as TGTGCCAGTAGCCTTACTACAGGGGTAAACACTGAAGCTTTCTTT. It yields the protein CASSLTTGVNTEAFF.

The gene calls are TRBV18 and TRBJ2-2; unclear D gene. CDR3 length: 15 amino acids. V lost 2 bases to trimming and J lost 1 base, with 8 bases between them. Germline CDR1 KGHSH, CDR2 LQKENI. CDR3 residues: CASSPSLVNTGELFF. The DNA of the CDR3 is TGTGCCAGCTCACCAAGCTTAGTGAACACCGGGGAGCTGTTTTTT.

V and J are TRBV5-1 and TRBJ2-1, with D possibly matching TRBD2 (6 bases). Germline values: CDR1 SGHRS, CDR2 YFSETQ. Between the trimmed V and J ends, which lost 1 base and 14 bases, there was a span of 19 bases. The length of the CDR3 is 14 residues. The CDR3: CASSLPLPRGIKFF. Here the CDR3 DNA reads TGCGCCAGCAGCTTGCCCCTACCTCGCGGGATCAAGTTCTTC.

This clone showed up just once. The CDR3 sequence: CASSFGGGYGYTF. The DNA for the CDR3 is TGTGCCAGCAGCTTCGGTGGAGGCTATGGCTACACCTTC. The rearrangement links TRBV7-9 to TRBJ1-2, with D hard to call. V lost 3 bases to trimming and J lost 4 bases, with 9 bases between them. From germline, CDR1 is SEHNR and CDR2 FQNEAQ (reference sequence). This CDR3 comprises 13 residues.

In nucleotides, the CDR3 is TGTGCCAGCAGTCTACAGGGGATGGAGCAGCCCCAGCATTTT. Translating it yields CASSLQGMEQPQHF. The rearrangement uses TRBV28 and TRBJ1-5, with TRBD1 identical over 7 bases. CDR1 is MDHEN, CDR2 SYDVKM, per germline. Losses at the gene ends were 5 bases for V and 7 bases for J; bases not matched to a gene: 8. The CDR3 totals 14 residues.

This chain connects TRBV4-1 to TRBJ2-3, with a possible D match to TRBD2 (7 bases). Per the germline V gene, CDR1 is MGHRA and CDR2 is YSYEKL. Trimming took 7 bases from V and 3 from J, leaving 23 bases between them. The CDR3 contains 17 residues. CDR3 sequence: CASTQIPSGGATDTQYF. The CDR3 DNA is TGCGCCAGCACACAAATTCCCTCTGGGGGGGCGACAGATACGCAGTATTTT.

This clone was seen just once. The CDR3 here is CASSATGASTEAFF. Here the CDR3 DNA reads TGTGCCAGCAGCGCGACAGGGGCGAGCACTGAAGCTTTCTTT. This sequence joins TRBV6-4 and TRBJ1-1, with 8 bases identical to TRBD1. J gave up 4 bases and V 6 bases, and 7 bases lay outside the gene matches. CDR3 length equals 14 residues. In germline, CDR1 is MRHNA, CDR2 SNTAGT.

The chain links TRBV9 to TRBJ2-7; perhaps TRBD1 as D (6 bases). Per germline, CDR1 SGDLS and CDR2 YYNGEE. The CDR3 runs to 14 residues. V was cut by 1 base and J by 3 bases, with 11 bases left in between. The CDR3 reads CASSVTDSNYEQYF. The CDR3 coding sequence is TGTGCCAGCAGCGTAACGGACAGTAACTACGAGCAGTACTTC.

The rearrangement uses TRBV15 and TRBJ2-1, with 7 bases that match TRBD2. CDR1 is LNHNV, CDR2 YYDKDF, per germline (reference sequence). Germline trimming cut 4 bases from V and 5 bases from J; bases unmatched to any gene: 5. The CDR3 totals 14 residues. The CDR3 DNA sequence: TGTGCCACCAGCATCTTCCTAGCGGACAATGAGCAGTTCTTC. It encodes CATSIFLADNEQFF.

The chain joins TRBV5-8 to TRBJ2-1, with 8 positions matching TRBD2. This CDR3 contains 16 residues. Looked up from germline, CDR1 is SGHTS and CDR2 is YDEGEE. With V trimmed by 5 bases and J by 2 bases, 9 bases remained unmatched. CDR3 amino acids: CASSSREGPTYNEQFF. The CDR3 region has the DNA TGTGCCAGCAGTTCCCGGGAGGGCCCTACCTACAATGAGCAGTTCTTC.

The chain couples TRBV7-6 to TRBJ2-7, with a tentative D call TRBD1 (5 bases). Germline loops: CDR1 SGHVS, CDR2 FNYEAQ. V lost 1 base and J lost 2, with 12 bases in between. This CDR3 is built from 15 residues. The CDR3 DNA reads as TGTGCCAGCAGCTTAGGTAGCTTAGGGGCCTACGAGCAGTACTTC. Residues: CASSLGSLGAYEQYF.

The V gene is TRBV27, the J gene TRBJ2-1; a weak D match, TRBD2 (5 bases). The germline V gene has CDR1 MNHEY and CDR2 SMNVEV (reference sequence). Trimming took off 1 base at V and 6 bases at J, with 7 bases between the two ends. CDR3 size: 13 residues. The DNA of the CDR3 is TGTGCCAGCAGTTTATTAGGGAGCAATGAGCAGTTCTTC. As protein: CASSLLGSNEQFF.

The CDR3: CASSLIEGAATGELFF. The CDR3 nucleotides read TGTGCCAGCAGTTTAATCGAGGGGGCGGCGACCGGGGAGCTGTTTTTT. The V and J genes are TRBV27 and TRBJ2-2; TRBD1 aligns across 7 bases. V dropped 2 bases and J dropped 5; count of bases not matched to a gene: 8. This CDR3 spans 16 amino acids. Germline V lookup: CDR1 MNHEY, CDR2 SMNVEV (reference sequence).

V is TRBV28 and J is TRBJ1-5; D remains unclear. The germline gives CDR1 MDHEN, CDR2 SYDVKM. The CDR3 loop spans 15 amino acids. The ends were cut back, 1 base at V and 0 bases at J, with 7 bases in the middle. CDR3 residues: CASSLSGASNQPQHF. In DNA, the CDR3 is TGTGCCAGCAGTTTATCGGGTGCTAGCAATCAGCCCCAGCATTTT.

This clone has only a few counts. The chain links TRBV5-8 to TRBJ2-7, with a possible D match to TRBD1 (6 bases). V shed 4 bases and J shed 3 bases, with 8 bases lying between them. This CDR3 is built from 12 residues. Germline CDR1 is SGHTS and CDR2 is YDEGEE. The CDR3 loop is CASSEGVYEQYF. The CDR3 coding sequence is TGTGCCAGCAGCGAGGGGGTCTACGAGCAGTACTTC.

V and J are TRBV19 and TRBJ1-1, with D possibly matching TRBD1 (6 bases). Between the trimmed V and J ends, which lost 3 bases and 7 bases, there was a span of 15 bases. The CDR3 length is 14 residues. Per the germline V gene, CDR1 is LNHDA and CDR2 is SQIVND (reference sequence). The CDR3 nucleotides are TGTGCCAGTAGTATTAGGTCAGGGGACCTTGAAGCTTTCTTT. Amino acids: CASSIRSGDLEAFF.

The gene calls are TRBV19 and TRBJ1-5; D not resolved. In germline, CDR1 is LNHDA, CDR2 SQIVND (reference sequence). Trimming cost V 7 bases and J 4 bases, with 8 bases left between them. The length of the CDR3 is 12 residues. CDR3 DNA: TGTGCCAGTATGACGGGAAATCAGCCCCAGCATTTT. Translation gives CASMTGNQPQHF.

This sequence joins TRBV7-9 and TRBJ2-7; D unresolved. The CDR3 has 13 residues. Germline CDR1 SEHNR, CDR2 FQNEAQ (reference sequence). Trimming cost V 5 bases and J 5 bases, with 13 bases left between them. The CDR3 is CASSPPAENEQYF. DNA for the CDR3: TGTGCCAGCAGCCCCCCGGCGGAGAACGAGCAGTACTTC.

Concerning this clone: The junction differs from germline at one of its ends, possibly a read error. V gene TRBV5-5 combines with J gene TRBJ2-2, with D possibly TRBD2 on 5 matching bases. This CDR3 contains 14 residues. CDR1 and CDR2 from the germline V gene are SGHKS and YYEKEE (reference sequence). This CDR3 reads CASSPNGNTGKLFF. CDR3 DNA: TGTGCCAGCAGCCCAAACGGGAACACCGGGAAGCTGTTTTTT.

The rearrangement uses TRBV14 and TRBJ1-5; unclear D gene. The CDR3 has 19 residues. Trimming took off 2 bases at V and 0 bases at J, with 20 bases between the two ends. Germline V CDR1 and CDR2: SGHDN, FVKESK. Written as DNA, the CDR3 is TGTGCCAGCAGCCAACGGCCGCCGAAGGAGACTTATAGCAATCAGCCCCAGCATTTT. Amino acid sequence: CASSQRPPKETYSNQPQHF.

V gene TRBV13 combines with J gene TRBJ1-2; 10 bases are shared with TRBD1. The CDR3 runs 15 residues. CDR1 PRHDT and CDR2 FYEKMQ come from the germline V gene (reference sequence). Trimming at V came to 4 bases and at J to 7 bases, leaving 9 bases not matched to a gene. In DNA form, the CDR3 reads TGTGCCAGCAGCTCCCAGGACAGGGGGATAGTTGGCTACACCTTC. Its translation: CASSSQDRGIVGYTF.

V gene TRBV9 combines with J gene TRBJ2-2; D ambiguous. The CDR3 is 15 residues long. CDR1 and CDR2 (germline): SGDLS, YYNGEE. Trimming cost V 2 bases and J 2 bases, with 10 bases left between them. The DNA of the CDR3 is TGTGCCAGCAGCGTGCACCGAGGTAACACCGGGGAGCTGTTTTTT. Protein product: CASSVHRGNTGELFF.

The rearrangement links TRBV4-1 to TRBJ2-3; 10 nucleotides agree with TRBD2. CDR1 and CDR2 (germline): MGHRA, YSYEKL. The CDR3 runs 17 residues. J was trimmed by 6 bases and V by 2 bases; bases with no gene match: 11. In DNA, the CDR3 is TGCGCCAGCAGCCAAACCGGGACTAGCGTAATCACTGATACGCAGTATTTT. It encodes CASSQTGTSVITDTQYF.

The CDR3 nucleotides are TGTGCCAGCAGCGTAGGGGAGAGCTACGAGCAGTACTTC. Protein product: CASSVGESYEQYF. The V call is TRBV9, the J call TRBJ2-7; TRBD2 might be the D (5 bases). Trimming took off 0 bases at V and 3 bases at J, with 7 bases between the two ends. The CDR3 spans 13 residues. Germline CDR1 SGDLS, CDR2 YYNGEE.

The rearrangement joins TRBV6-1 to TRBJ2-3; 8 bases are a match to TRBD2. Germline CDR1 reads MNHNS; CDR2 reads SASEGT. This CDR3 has 14 residues. After removal of 7 bases from V and 10 bases from J, the junction contained 13 bases not matched to a gene. CDR3 residues: CASKFSGAADPQYF. The CDR3 DNA follows: TGTGCCAGCAAGTTTAGCGGGGCCGCCGATCCGCAGTATTTT.

The J gene is TRBJ2-7, the V gene TRBV27; a weak D match, TRBD2 (5 bases). Germline values: CDR1 MNHEY, CDR2 SMNVEV (reference sequence). Deletions cut 5 bases from V and 2 bases from J, with 13 bases between. There are 14 residues in the CDR3. The CDR3 DNA reads as TGTGCCAGCAGTCCTAGAGGGCTGACCTACGAGCAGTACTTC. This codes for CASSPRGLTYEQYF.

The chain employs TRBV7-9 and TRBJ2-7; 9 nucleotides match TRBD1. The V gene's germline CDR1 is SEHNR and CDR2 FQNEAQ (reference sequence). This CDR3 has 14 residues. J gave up 2 bases and V 4 bases, and 3 bases lay outside the gene matches. CDR3 sequence: CASSSGTGTYEQYF. CDR3 bases: TGTGCCAGCAGCTCCGGGACAGGGACCTACGAGCAGTACTTC.

In DNA, the CDR3 is TGCGCCAGCAGCTTCGACGGACAGGGGGCCGATCCAGATACGCAGTATTTT. Its protein product is CASSFDGQGADPDTQYF. This rearrangement joins TRBV5-1 to TRBJ2-3; 11 bases align to TRBD1. CDR1 is SGHRS, CDR2 YFSETQ, per germline. The trim removed 2 bases at V and 4 bases at J, leaving 9 bases unmatched. The CDR3 sequence is 17 residues long.

The CDR3 DNA reads as TGTGCCAGCAGAGGGGGTCTCGTGAGGTCGGACAATGAGCAGTTCTTC. Translated: CASRGGLVRSDNEQFF. The V call is TRBV27, the J call TRBJ2-1; maybe TRBD1 (6 bases). From germline, CDR1 is MNHEY and CDR2 SMNVEV (reference sequence). Trimming took 6 bases from V and 5 from J, leaving 20 bases between them. This CDR3 is 16 amino acids long.

The gene calls are TRBV5-1 and TRBJ2-5; 10 nucleotides agree with TRBD2. CDR3 length: 20 residues. Germline CDR1 and CDR2: SGHRS and YFSETQ. Losses at the gene ends were 7 bases for V and 0 bases for J; bases not matched to a gene: 21. CDR3 loop: CASGPKEREGRYYYQETQYF. The CDR3 DNA reads TGCGCCAGCGGGCCGAAAGAGCGGGAGGGCCGTTACTACTACCAAGAGACCCAGTACTTC.